This T cell receptor beta chain appears in the sequencing data of a study of blood T cell repertoires in COVID-19. Study summary: Specimens from acute and convalescent COVID-19 originated in the United States, Italy and Spain.

Methods used by the authors: Estimated nucleated cell counts came from reference gene primer amplification. The assay was immunoSEQ multiplex PCR, and TCRdb's table has in-frame clones only and misses some. The V and J calls and clone size are taken from that table; D and trimming were inferred from the DNA. This sample has under 250,000 clones, with approximately 90% found just once. V was clipped by 1 base and J by 7 bases, with 13 bases between them. The CDR3 is 15 residues long. Germline V gene sequence: CDR1 SNHLY, CDR2 FYNNEI. Sequenced: peripheral blood. V usage is TRBV2 and J usage is TRBJ1-4, with D perhaps TRBD1 (5 bases). The sequence came from a young man with COVID-19, enrolled during active disease. CDR3 bases: TGTGCCAGCAGTGAAGTCGGGGCCGGGGGTGAAAAACTGTTTTTT. As protein: CASSEVGAGGEKLFF. Complete variable domain (other parts from reference TRBV2 and TRBJ1-4): EPEVTQTPSHQVTQMGQEVILRCVPISNHLYFYWYRQILGQKVEFLVSFYNNEISEKSEIFDDQFSVERPDGSNFTLKIRSTKLEDSAMYFCASSEVGAGGEKLFFGSGTQLSVL.